The clone carrying this TCR beta chain was detected only a few times. Its specificity is unknown. From germline, CDR1 is SNHLY and CDR2 FYNNEI. The CDR3 has 13 residues. With 3 bases removed from V and 5 bases from J, the gap between germline ends came to 10 bases. The record originates from a study of identical twins. Notes on the study in general: Within cord blood, abundant beta clonotypes carried fewer insertions, but memory repertoires showed no such trend.

A universal primer site arose from template switching, and cDNA bore unique molecular identifiers. TCRdb re-analysed the 5' RACE reads in MiXCR, keeping a single row per CDR3 protein. The sample comprises nearly 900,000 distinct CDR3 sequences, over 9% of which are singletons, and around 1.6% rests with the top ten. This sample was also put to use in a study of yellow fever vaccine responses in identical twins.

The source is a woman between 18 and 29 years old in good health. The sequencing sample was made of PBMCs. This rearrangement joins TRBV2 to TRBJ1-2, with D unclear. This chain's CDR3 is CASSDSLWYGYTF. The CDR3 DNA is TGTGCCAGCAGTGACAGTCTCTGGTATGGCTACACCTTC.